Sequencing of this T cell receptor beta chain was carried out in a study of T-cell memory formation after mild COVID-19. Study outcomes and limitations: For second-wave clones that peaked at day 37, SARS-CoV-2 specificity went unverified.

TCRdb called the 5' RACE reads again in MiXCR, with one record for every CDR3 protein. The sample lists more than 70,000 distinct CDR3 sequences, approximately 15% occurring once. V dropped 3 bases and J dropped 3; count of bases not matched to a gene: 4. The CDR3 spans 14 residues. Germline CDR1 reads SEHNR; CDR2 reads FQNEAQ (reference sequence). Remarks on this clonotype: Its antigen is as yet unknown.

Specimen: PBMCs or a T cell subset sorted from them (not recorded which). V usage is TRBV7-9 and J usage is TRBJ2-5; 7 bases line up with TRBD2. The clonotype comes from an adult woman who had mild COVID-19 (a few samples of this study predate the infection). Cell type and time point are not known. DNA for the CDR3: TGTGCCAGCAGCTTTTTCAGCGGGGAAGAGACCCAGTACTTC. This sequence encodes CASSFFSGEETQYF.